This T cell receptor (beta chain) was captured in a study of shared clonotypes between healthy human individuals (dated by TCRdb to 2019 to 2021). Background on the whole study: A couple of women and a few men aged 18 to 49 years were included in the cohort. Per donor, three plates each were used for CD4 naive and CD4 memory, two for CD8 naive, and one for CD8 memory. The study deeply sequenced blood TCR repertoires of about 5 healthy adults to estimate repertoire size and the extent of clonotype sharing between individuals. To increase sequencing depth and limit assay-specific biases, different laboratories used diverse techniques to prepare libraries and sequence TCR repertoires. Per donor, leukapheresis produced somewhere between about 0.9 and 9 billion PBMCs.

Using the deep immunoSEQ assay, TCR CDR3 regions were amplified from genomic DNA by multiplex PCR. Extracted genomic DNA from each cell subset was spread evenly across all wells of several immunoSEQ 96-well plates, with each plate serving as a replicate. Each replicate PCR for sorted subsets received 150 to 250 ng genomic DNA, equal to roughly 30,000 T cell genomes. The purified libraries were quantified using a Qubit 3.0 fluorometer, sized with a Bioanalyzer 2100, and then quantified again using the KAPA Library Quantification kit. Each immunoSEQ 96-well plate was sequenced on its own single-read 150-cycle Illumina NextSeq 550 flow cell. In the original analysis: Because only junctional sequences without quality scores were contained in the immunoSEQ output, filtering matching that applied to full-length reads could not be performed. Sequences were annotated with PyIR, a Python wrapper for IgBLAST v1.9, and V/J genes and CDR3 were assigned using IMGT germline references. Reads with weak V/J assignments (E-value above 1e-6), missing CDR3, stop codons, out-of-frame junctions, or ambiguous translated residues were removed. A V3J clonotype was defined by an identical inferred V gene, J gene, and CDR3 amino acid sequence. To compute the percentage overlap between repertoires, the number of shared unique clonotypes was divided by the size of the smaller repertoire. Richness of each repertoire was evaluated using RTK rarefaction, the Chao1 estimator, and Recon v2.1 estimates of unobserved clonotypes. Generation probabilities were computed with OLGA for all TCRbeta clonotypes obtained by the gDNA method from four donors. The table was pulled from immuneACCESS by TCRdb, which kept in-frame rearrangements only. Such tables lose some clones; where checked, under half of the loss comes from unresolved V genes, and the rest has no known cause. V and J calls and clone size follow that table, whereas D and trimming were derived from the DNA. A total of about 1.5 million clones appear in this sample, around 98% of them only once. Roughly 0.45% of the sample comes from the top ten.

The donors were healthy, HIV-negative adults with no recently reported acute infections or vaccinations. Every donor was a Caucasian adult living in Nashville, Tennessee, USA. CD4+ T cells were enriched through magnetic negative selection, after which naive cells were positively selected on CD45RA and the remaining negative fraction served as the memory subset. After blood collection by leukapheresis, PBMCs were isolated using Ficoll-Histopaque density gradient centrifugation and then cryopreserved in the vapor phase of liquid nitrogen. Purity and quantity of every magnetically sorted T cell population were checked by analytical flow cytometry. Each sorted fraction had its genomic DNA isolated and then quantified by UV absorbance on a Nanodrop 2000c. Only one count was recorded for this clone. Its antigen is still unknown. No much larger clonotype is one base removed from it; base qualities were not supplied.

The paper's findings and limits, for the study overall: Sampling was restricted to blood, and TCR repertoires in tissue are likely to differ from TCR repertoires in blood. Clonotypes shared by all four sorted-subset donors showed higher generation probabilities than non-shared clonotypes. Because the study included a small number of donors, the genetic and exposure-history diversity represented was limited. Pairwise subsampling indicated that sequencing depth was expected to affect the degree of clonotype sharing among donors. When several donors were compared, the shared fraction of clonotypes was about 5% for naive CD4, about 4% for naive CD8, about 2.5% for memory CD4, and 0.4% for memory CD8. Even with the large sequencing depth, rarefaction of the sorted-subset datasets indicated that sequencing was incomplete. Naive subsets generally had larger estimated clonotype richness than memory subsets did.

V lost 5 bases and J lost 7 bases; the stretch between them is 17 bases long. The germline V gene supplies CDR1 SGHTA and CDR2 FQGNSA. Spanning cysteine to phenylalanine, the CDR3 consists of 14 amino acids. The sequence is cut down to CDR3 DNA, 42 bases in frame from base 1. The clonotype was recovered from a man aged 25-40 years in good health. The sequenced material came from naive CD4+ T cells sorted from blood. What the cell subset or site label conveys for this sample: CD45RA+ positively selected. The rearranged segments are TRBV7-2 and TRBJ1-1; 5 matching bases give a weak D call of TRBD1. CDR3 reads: CASSIRGATGEAFF. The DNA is TGTGCCAGCAGCATACGGGGCGCTACTGGTGAAGCTTTCTTT.